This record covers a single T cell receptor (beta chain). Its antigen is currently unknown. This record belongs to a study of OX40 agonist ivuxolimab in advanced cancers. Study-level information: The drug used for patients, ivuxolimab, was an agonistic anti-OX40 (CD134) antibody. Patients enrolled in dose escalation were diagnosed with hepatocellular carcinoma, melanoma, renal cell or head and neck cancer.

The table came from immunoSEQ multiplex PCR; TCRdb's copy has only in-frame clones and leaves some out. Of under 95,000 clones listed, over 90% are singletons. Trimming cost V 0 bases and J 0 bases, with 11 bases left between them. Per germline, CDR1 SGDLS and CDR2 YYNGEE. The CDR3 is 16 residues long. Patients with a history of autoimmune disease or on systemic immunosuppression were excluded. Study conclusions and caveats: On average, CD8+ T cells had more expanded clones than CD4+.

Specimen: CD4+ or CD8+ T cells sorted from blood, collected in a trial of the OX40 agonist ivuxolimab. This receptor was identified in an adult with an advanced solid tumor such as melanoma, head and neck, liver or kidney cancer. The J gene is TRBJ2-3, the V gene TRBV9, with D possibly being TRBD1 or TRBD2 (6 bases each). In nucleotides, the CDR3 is TGTGCCAGCAGCGTAGGGGGGGCCTCTAGCACAGATACGCAGTATTTT. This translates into CASSVGGASSTDTQYF.